The source of this T cell receptor (beta chain) is a study of regulatory T cells in long-lasting Graves disease. The germline gives CDR1 LNHDA, CDR2 SQIVND (reference sequence). Deletions cut 7 bases from V and 6 bases from J, with 16 bases between. The CDR3 loop spans 14 amino acids. Relying on iRepertoire HTBI primers and Arm-PCR of CDR3 regions, the team built TCR beta libraries. TCRdb passed the multiplex PCR reads through MiXCR, listing each CDR3 protein once. The data hold hundreds of thousands of distinct CDR3 sequences, with roughly 15% observed a single time. Time point in this sample: newly diagnosed GD, antithyroid drugs for less than 3 months. Preparation of the TCR library used RNA extracted from PBMCs. The data also belong to a second study, concerning T cells in Graves' hyperthyroidism and ophthalmopathy.

Material: peripheral blood mononuclear cells (PBMCs), obtained at new diagnosis, from a patient treated with antithyroid drugs. The sequence was collected from a woman in her 30s with Graves disease. This sequence joins TRBV19 and TRBJ1-5; weak D call: TRBD1 (5 bases). The CDR3 region has the DNA TGTGCCAGTACGCCAGGGCCGTGGGGTCAGCCCCAGCATTTT. This codes for CASTPGPWGQPQHF.